The clone carrying this TCR beta chain was detected only a few times. Its antigen is still unknown. The data stem from a study of cytomegalovirus exposure and HLA in healthy donors. Whole-study findings and limits: The study flagged 150 to 200 TCR beta chains as cytomegalovirus-associated. One variant, a missense change in DCLRE1C, was linked in a later analysis to TCR beta V- and J-gene trimming. Researchers reported that a few CMV-associated chains were confirmed in vitro as CMV antigen-specific.

The PCR had 60 Vbeta and 13 Jbeta primers. Generated by immunoSEQ multiplex PCR, the TCRdb table keeps only in-frame clones and is missing some. The sample holds some 140,000 clones; roughly 80% are singletons and the top ten take more than 0.95%. Nominal health characterized the donors when sampled, though unrecorded immune exposures were likely. V was shortened by 4 bases and J by 7 bases, with 11 bases between the two germline ends. This CDR3 has 12 residues. CDR1 and CDR2 (germline): SGHDT, YYEEEE. The TCR was taken from a man aged 18-30 years in good health and CMV-seronegative. The rearrangement links TRBV5-6 to TRBJ1-2; tentative D call: TRBD1 (5 bases). The source material was PBMCs. The CDR3 nucleotides read TGTGCCAGCAGCCCCTTGGGGGGTGGCTACACCTTC. This codes for CASSPLGGGYTF.